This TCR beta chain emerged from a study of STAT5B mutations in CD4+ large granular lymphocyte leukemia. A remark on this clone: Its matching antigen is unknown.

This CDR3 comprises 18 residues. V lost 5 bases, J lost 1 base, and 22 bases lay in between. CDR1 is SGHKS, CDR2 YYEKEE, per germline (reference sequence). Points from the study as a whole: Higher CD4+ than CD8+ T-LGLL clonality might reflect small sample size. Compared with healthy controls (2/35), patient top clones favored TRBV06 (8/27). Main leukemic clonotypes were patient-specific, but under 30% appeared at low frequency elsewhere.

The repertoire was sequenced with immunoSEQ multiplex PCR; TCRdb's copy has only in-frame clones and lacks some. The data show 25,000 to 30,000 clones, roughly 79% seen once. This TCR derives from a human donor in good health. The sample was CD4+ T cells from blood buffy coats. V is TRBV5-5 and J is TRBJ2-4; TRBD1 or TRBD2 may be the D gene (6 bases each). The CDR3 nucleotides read TGTGCCAGCAGTCAGCTTGGGGGGCCGGATTTGGCCAAAAACATTCAGTACTTC. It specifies CASSQLGGPDLAKNIQYF. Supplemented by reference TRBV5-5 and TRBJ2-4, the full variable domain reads DAGVTQSPTHLIKTRGQQVTLRCSPISGHKSVSWYQQVLGQGPQFIFQYYEKEERGRGNFPDRFSARQFPNYSSELNVNALLLGDSALYLCASSQLGGPDLAKNIQYFGAGTRLSVL.